A single sample is the source of the 20 T cell receptor beta chains below, sequenced in a study of blood T cell repertoires in COVID-19. The data were produced by immunoSEQ multiplex PCR, yet TCRdb's version contains in-frame clones alone and is incomplete. Of some 230,000 clones listed, approximately 83% were seen once; the top ten hold less than 2.5%. The sequenced sample consisted of peripheral blood. These receptors were obtained from a woman in her sixties with acute or convalescent COVID-19.

This clone was seen more than once but under ten times. The V call is TRBV4-2, the J call TRBJ2-1, with 11 bases lining up with TRBD2. Germline CDR1 is LGHNA and CDR2 is YNFKEQ. The CDR3 has 16 residues. J was trimmed by 2 bases and V by 3 bases; bases with no gene match: 3. The CDR3 loop reads CASSQNSGGAYNEQFF. The CDR3 coding sequence is TGTGCCAGCAGCCAGAATAGCGGGGGGGCCTACAATGAGCAGTTCTTC.

J is TRBJ2-5 and V is TRBV6-1, with D hard to call. The germline V gene has CDR1 MNHNS and CDR2 SASEGT. The CDR3 extends over 16 amino acids. V lost 1 base, J lost 0 bases, and 12 bases lay in between. Here the CDR3 reads CASSEEASQYQETQYF. As DNA, the CDR3 is TGTGCCAGCAGTGAAGAGGCTAGTCAGTACCAAGAGACCCAGTACTTC.

The CDR3 loop is CATSRGGTGGYEQYF. The CDR3 DNA follows: TGTGCCACCAGCAGAGGGGGGACAGGGGGCTACGAGCAGTACTTC. The rearrangement uses TRBV15 and TRBJ2-7; 11 bases are a match to TRBD1. The CDR3 runs 15 residues. The junction had 2 bases not matched to a gene; V was cut back by 1 base and J by 3 bases. Germline values: CDR1 LNHNV, CDR2 YYDKDF (reference sequence).

This chain's CDR3 is CASTKGGQGLANYGYTF. In nucleotides, the CDR3 is TGTGCCAGCACCAAGGGGGGACAGGGGCTAGCTAACTATGGCTACACCTTC. The rearrangement links TRBV7-9 to TRBJ1-2; 10 bases are a match to TRBD1. Germline loops: CDR1 SEHNR, CDR2 FQNEAQ (reference sequence). Trimming removed 7 bases from V and 0 bases from J; junction bases left unmatched: 11. The CDR3 consists of 17 residues.

V gene TRBV3-1 (or the pseudogene TRBV3-2) combines with J gene TRBJ1-3; TRBD1 is a possible D gene (5 bases). Trimming took off 1 base at V and 0 bases at J, with 10 bases between the two ends. This CDR3 is built from 16 residues. The germline V gene has CDR1 LGHDT and CDR2 YNNKEL (reference sequence). CDR3 in amino acids: CASSQVMDNSGNTIYF. CDR3 in DNA: TGTGCCAGCAGCCAAGTAATGGACAACTCTGGAAACACCATATATTTT.

This chain connects TRBV6-5 to TRBJ1-2; 8 bases match TRBD1. Looked up from germline, CDR1 is MNHEY and CDR2 is SVGAGI. J was trimmed by 5 bases and V by 10 bases; bases with no gene match: 12. The length of the CDR3 is 14 residues. The CDR3 is CATNGGTGGYGYTF. Here the CDR3 DNA reads TGTGCCACCAATGGGGGAACAGGGGGGTATGGCTACACCTTC.

This clone has more than one count but fewer than ten. The chain employs TRBV5-8 and TRBJ2-6, with TRBD1 as a possible D gene (5 bases). Germline CDR1 and CDR2: SGHTS and YDEGEE. Deletions cut 0 bases from V and 0 bases from J, with 19 bases between. This CDR3 has 20 residues. In DNA, the CDR3 is TGTGCCAGCAGCTTGGGCCGTTTCGACAGCACCTACTCTGGGGCCAACGTCCTGACTTTC. Residues: CASSLGRFDSTYSGANVLTF.

The rearrangement links TRBV5-1 to TRBJ2-7, with D tentatively TRBD1 (6 bases). This CDR3 spans 16 amino acids. V lost 4 bases and J 2 bases, leaving 19 bases between the germline ends. In germline, CDR1 is SGHRS, CDR2 YFSETQ. CDR3 sequence reads: CASSPVVGRGPYEQYF. Written as DNA, the CDR3 is TGCGCCAGCAGCCCGGTAGTGGGCAGGGGACCCTACGAGCAGTACTTC.

The chain combines TRBV12-3 or TRBV12-4 with TRBJ1-1, with D uncertain. There are 12 residues in the CDR3. Trimming removed 1 base at V and 8 bases at J, with 8 bases between. For the CDR3, the DNA is TGTGCCAGCAGTTTAGGAGTCGAGGAAGCTTTCTTT. Translating it yields CASSLGVEEAFF.

The chain uses TRBV7-9 and TRBJ2-7; TRBD1 aligns across 9 bases. This CDR3 region has 15 residues. The V gene's germline CDR1 is SEHNR and CDR2 FQNEAQ (reference sequence). J lost 7 bases, V lost 4 bases, and 11 bases had no gene match. The CDR3: CASSSPGQGKREQYF. CDR3 DNA: TGTGCCAGCAGCTCCCCGGGACAGGGAAAGAGGGAGCAGTACTTC.

The chain carries TRBV12-3 or TRBV12-4 and TRBJ2-5, with D unclear. The V and J ends lost 4 bases and 6 bases respectively, with 9 bases between them. The CDR3 is 12 amino acids. CDR3 in amino acids: CASSWSSQTQYF. Written as DNA, the CDR3 is TGTGCCAGCAGTTGGTCCAGTCAGACCCAGTACTTC.

The CDR3, as DNA: TGTGCCAGCAGCCCCTTCCTCGGACAGGGATTGAGCTATGGCTACACCTTC. Its protein product is CASSPFLGQGLSYGYTF. The chain is built from TRBV5-5 and TRBJ1-2, with 8 bases matching TRBD1. The V segment lost 4 bases and the J segment 4 bases; nucleotides outside the gene matches: 15. Germline V gene lookup returns CDR1 SGHKS and CDR2 YYEKEE (reference sequence). The CDR3 loop spans 17 amino acids.

The chain links TRBV7-9 to TRBJ1-4; TRBD1 agrees at 7 bases. The CDR3 contains 17 residues. The germline V gene encodes CDR1 SEHNR and CDR2 FQNEAQ (reference sequence). Trimming cost V 4 bases and J 0 bases; bases outside gene matches: 8. Here the CDR3 DNA reads TGTGCCAGCAGCTCCCGACAGGGCCCTGCAACTAATGAAAAACTGTTTTTT. This translates into CASSSRQGPATNEKLFF.

The chain joins TRBV27 to TRBJ2-5, with D possibly TRBD2 on 6 matching bases. Trimming pared 0 bases from V and 3 bases from J, leaving 14 bases between. This CDR3 spans 16 amino acids. Germline V gives CDR1 MNHEY, CDR2 SMNVEV (reference sequence). This CDR3 is CASSLSTSLFKETQYF. The DNA of the CDR3 is TGTGCCAGCAGTTTATCGACTAGTTTGTTCAAAGAGACCCAGTACTTC.

J is TRBJ2-2 and V is TRBV4-3; no clear D gene. The CDR3 totals 16 residues. CDR1 and CDR2 (germline): LGHNA, YSLEER. Trimming took 0 bases from V and 6 from J, leaving 14 bases between them. Here the CDR3 DNA reads TGCGCCAGCAGCCAAGATCGTTTTCTCGGGTCCGGGGAGCTGTTTTTT. It specifies CASSQDRFLGSGELFF.

This clone was recorded a few times. The CDR3: CASSLRGQIPNEKLFF. In DNA form, the CDR3 reads TGCGCCAGCAGCCTCAGAGGGCAGATACCTAATGAAAAACTGTTTTTT. The chain employs TRBV4-3 and TRBJ1-4; D uncertain. The V gene's germline CDR1 is LGHNA and CDR2 YSLEER. Trimming pared 4 bases from V and 3 bases from J, leaving 15 bases between. The CDR3 is 16 amino acids.

Ten or more counts support this clone. The rearrangement links TRBV5-1 to TRBJ1-4; 9 bases agree with TRBD1. The germline V gene has CDR1 SGHRS and CDR2 YFSETQ. V was pared by 2 bases and J by 5 bases, with 4 bases of the junction left unmatched. This CDR3 is built from 15 residues. CDR3 loop: CASSLQGASNEKLFF. The DNA for the CDR3 is TGCGCCAGCAGCTTACAGGGGGCCTCAAATGAAAAACTGTTTTTT.

The chain is built from TRBV29-1 and TRBJ1-2; 9 positions agree with TRBD1. The CDR3 consists of 12 residues. The junction had 7 bases not matched to a gene; V was cut back by 6 bases and J by 8 bases. CDR1 is SQVTM, CDR2 ANQGSEA, per germline. The DNA of the CDR3 is TGCAGCGTCTCCGGGACAGGGAAAGGCTACACCTTC. Translation gives CSVSGTGKGYTF.

The genes are TRBV18 and TRBJ2-5; 7 bases agree with TRBD1. The germline V gene has CDR1 KGHSH and CDR2 LQKENI. The CDR3 contains 14 residues. The trim removed 1 base at V and 1 base at J, leaving 0 bases unmatched. This CDR3 is CASSPRDSQETQYF. In DNA form, the CDR3 reads TGTGCCAGCTCACCACGGGACAGCCAAGAGACCCAGTACTTC.

The chain recombines TRBV18 with TRBJ2-5; 7 positions match TRBD1. Per germline, CDR1 KGHSH and CDR2 LQKENI. V shed 1 base and J 4 bases; nucleotides not matched to a gene: 9. This CDR3 spans 16 amino acids. The CDR3 protein is CASSPRGQPRGETQYF. DNA for the CDR3: TGTGCCAGCTCACCACGGGGACAGCCACGGGGAGAGACCCAGTACTTC.